The next 31 T cell receptor beta chains were all read from a single sample in a study of a mutant IDH1 vaccine in newly diagnosed glioma. No antigen has been identified for these receptors. Using immunoSEQ multiplex PCR, the repertoire was profiled, and TCRdb retains in-frame clones only, with some absent. Of fewer than 45,000 clones listed, roughly 82% were seen once; the top ten hold about 17%. Time point: week 47, end of study. Topical imiquimod accompanied each vaccine dose, which consisted of 300 ug of mutant IDH1 20-mer peptide. Sequences were derived from PBMCs, sampled from a glioma patient whose treatment included an IDH1 peptide vaccine. The receptors were sampled from a man younger than 35 with glioma. Some clones in this sample may be carry-over from other donors' samples.

The count of this clone is one. The chain recombines TRBV7-9 with TRBJ2-7, with TRBD1 as a possible D gene (7 bases). CDR1 is SEHNR, CDR2 FQNEAQ, per germline (reference sequence). This CDR3 spans 15 amino acids. V was cut by 5 bases and J by 4 bases, with 18 bases left in between. CDR3 sequence (DNA): TGTGCCAGCAGCCCTAGTCAGGGGGGTTTTTACGAGCAGTACTTC. Translation gives CASSPSQGGFYEQYF.

This clone has only one observation. The V gene is TRBV6-5, the J gene TRBJ1-5; D is unresolved. V lost 3 bases and J 9 bases, leaving 12 bases between the germline ends. This CDR3 has 13 residues. The V gene's germline CDR1 is MNHEY and CDR2 SVGAGI. The CDR3 bases are TGTGCCAGCAGTTATGGTCCCCCTTGGCCCCAGCATTTT. This gives the protein CASSYGPPWPQHF.

This clone appeared once. The V gene is TRBV6-5, the J gene TRBJ2-7, with 7 positions matching TRBD1. Germline V lookup: CDR1 MNHEY, CDR2 SVGAGI. The J segment lost 4 bases and the V segment lost 5 bases, leaving 5 bases of the junction unmatched. The CDR3 contains 13 residues. CDR3 sequence (DNA): TGTGCCAGCAGTCAGGGGGTCAGTTACGAGCAGTACTTC. Translated, it gives CASSQGVSYEQYF.

The rearrangement uses TRBV11-1 and TRBJ1-3, with 7 bases fitting TRBD1. Looked up from germline, CDR1 is SGHAT and CDR2 is FQDESV (reference sequence). This CDR3 has 15 residues. V was pared by 4 bases and J by 4 bases, with 7 bases of the junction left unmatched. The CDR3 DNA follows: TGTGCCAGCAGCTCGGACAGGCTCTCCGGAAACACCATATATTTT. It is translated as CASSSDRLSGNTIYF. The variable domain in full, with the rest retrieved from reference TRBV11-1 and TRBJ1-3, is EAEVAQSPRYKITEKSQAVAFWCDPISGHATLYWYRQILGQGPELLVQFQDESVVDDSQLPKDRFSAERLKGVDSTLKIQPAELGDSAMYLCASSSDRLSGNTIYFGEGSWLTVV.

V usage is TRBV5-8 and J usage is TRBJ2-3, with 10 bases identical to TRBD1. J gave up 5 bases and V 2 bases, and 2 bases lay outside the gene matches. Germline CDR1 and CDR2: SGHTS and YDEGEE. The CDR3 extends over 14 amino acids. The CDR3 is CASSFGQGEDTQYF. CDR3 nucleotides: TGTGCCAGCAGCTTTGGACAGGGGGAAGATACGCAGTATTTT.

This clone was counted a single time. The CDR3: CAWSLTSGVYNEQFF. The CDR3 DNA reads TGTGCCTGGAGCCTAACTAGCGGGGTTTACAATGAGCAGTTCTTC. V gene TRBV30 combines with J gene TRBJ2-1; TRBD2 matches 10 bases. This CDR3 comprises 15 residues. V lost 3 bases and J lost 4; bases outside the gene matches: 6. Germline-derived CDR1 and CDR2 are GTSNPN and SVGIG (reference sequence).

J is TRBJ2-1 and V is TRBV5-1, with D perhaps TRBD2 (5 bases). This CDR3 has 13 amino acids. Germline-derived CDR1 and CDR2 are SGHRS and YFSETQ. The V gene lost 4 bases and the J gene lost 6 bases, with 11 bases spanning the gap. The CDR3 DNA is TGCGCCAGCAGCCCCGGACTTCGCAATGAGCAGTTCTTC. Residues: CASSPGLRNEQFF. Full variable domain (rest looked up from reference TRBV5-1 and TRBJ2-1): KAGVTQTPRYLIKTRGQQVTLSCSPISGHRSVSWYQQTPGQGLQFLFEYFSETQRNKGNFPGRFSGRQFSNSRSEMNVSTLELGDSALYLCASSPGLRNEQFFGPGTRLTVL.

V is TRBV19 and J is TRBJ1-5; 7 nucleotides match TRBD1. The CDR3 contains 16 residues. Germline V gene data show CDR1 as LNHDA and CDR2 as SQIVND (reference sequence). The V gene end was trimmed by 3 bases and the J gene end by 4 bases; junction bases not matched to a gene: 9. The CDR3 DNA sequence: TGTGCCAGTAGTATTTTCTCGACAGGGTCGAATCAGCCCCAGCATTTT. This encodes CASSIFSTGSNQPQHF.

This chain links TRBV30 with TRBJ2-1; 10 bases fit TRBD2. The ends lost 7 bases at V and 3 bases at J; junction bases unmatched: 9. This CDR3 has 15 residues. The V gene's germline CDR1 is GTSNPN and CDR2 SVGIG (reference sequence). In DNA form, the CDR3 reads TGTGCCTTCGAAGGGTCTAGCGGGGGCTACAATGAGCAGTTCTTC. It translates to CAFEGSSGGYNEQFF.

Only a few counts were recorded for this clone. V and J are TRBV2 and TRBJ2-7; 10 bases fit TRBD2. The CDR3 length is 15 residues. J was trimmed by 3 bases and V by 3 bases; bases with no gene match: 5. Germline-derived CDR1 and CDR2 are SNHLY and FYNNEI. DNA for the CDR3: TGTGCCAGCAGTGATTTTGAGCGGGAGGGCTACGAGCAGTACTTC. This translates into CASSDFEREGYEQYF.

The chain employs TRBV4-3 and TRBJ1-2; D uncertain. CDR1 and CDR2 (germline): LGHNA, YSLEER. V was clipped by 3 bases and J by 6 bases, with 17 bases between them. This CDR3 spans 15 amino acids. DNA for the CDR3: TGCGCCAGCAGCCACCCCACCCCAGAATGGAATGGCTACACCTTC. It encodes CASSHPTPEWNGYTF.

This chain's CDR3 is CASSLDFGVLNEQFF. Written as DNA, the CDR3 is TGTGCCAGCAGCCTAGACTTCGGGGTTTTGAATGAGCAGTTCTTC. The gene calls are TRBV9 and TRBJ2-1; D may be TRBD2 (5 bases). The V end lost 4 bases, the J end lost 7 bases, and 18 bases lay between the germline ends. The CDR3 has 15 amino acids. CDR1 is SGDLS and CDR2 is YYNGEE in the germline V gene.

In DNA, the CDR3 is TGCGCCAGCAGCTATAGGACTAGCGGGGGAGGGTACGCGGAGACCCAGTACTTC. Amino acid sequence: CASSYRTSGGGYAETQYF. This chain links TRBV4-1 with TRBJ2-5, with TRBD2 identical over 13 bases. V trimming: 5 bases; J trimming: 5 bases; junction bases outside the gene matches: 14. CDR1 and CDR2 (germline): MGHRA, YSYEKL. This CDR3 has 18 residues.

V usage is TRBV5-8 and J usage is TRBJ2-3; 11 positions agree with TRBD1. V gave up 3 bases and J gave up 4 bases; unmatched junction bases: 4. The CDR3 is 15 amino acids. Germline V gene sequence: CDR1 SGHTS, CDR2 YDEGEE. The CDR3 sequence: CASSSDRGRADTQYF. The CDR3 coding sequence is TGTGCCAGCAGCTCGGACAGGGGGCGTGCAGATACGCAGTATTTT. The full variable domain, in which reference TRBV5-8 and TRBJ2-3 provide the parts outside the CDR3, is EAGVTQSPTHLIKTRGQQATLRCSPISGHTSVYWYQQALGLGLQFLLWYDEGEERNRGNFPPRFSGRQFPNYSSELNVNALELEDSALYLCASSSDRGRADTQYFGPGTRLTVL.

In the case of this clone: Different DNA sequences within this sample yield the same CDR3. The chain recombines TRBV25-1 with TRBJ2-3; D gene uncertain. This CDR3 has 14 residues. From germline, CDR1 is MGHDK and CDR2 SYGVNS. V was pared by 2 bases and J by 0 bases, with 6 bases between. Here the CDR3 reads CASSEEGSTDTQYF. DNA for the CDR3: TGTGCCAGCAGTGAAGAAGGGAGCACAGATACGCAGTATTTT.

This sequence joins TRBV30 and TRBJ2-6; no clear D. Trimming left V 3 bases short and J 0 bases short, with 6 bases between. The CDR3 is 14 residues long. The germline V gene has CDR1 GTSNPN and CDR2 SVGIG (reference sequence). The CDR3 DNA follows: TGTGCCTGGAGGCTAACCTCTGGGGCCAACGTCCTGACTTTC. Protein sequence: CAWRLTSGANVLTF.

The V and J genes are TRBV7-9 and TRBJ2-2; weak D call: TRBD2 (6 bases). The CDR3 is 15 amino acids. Germline values: CDR1 SEHNR, CDR2 FQNEAQ (reference sequence). V was trimmed by 5 bases and J by 6 bases, leaving 16 bases between them. The CDR3 here is CASSQSGVAAGELFF. CDR3 coding DNA: TGTGCCAGCAGCCAGTCGGGGGTAGCGGCCGGGGAGCTGTTTTTT. The entire variable domain, with the rest obtained from reference TRBV7-9 and TRBJ2-2, is as follows: DTGVSQNPRHKITKRGQNVTFRCDPISEHNRLYWYRQTLGQGPEFLTYFQNEAQLEKSRLLSDRFSAERPKGSFSTLEIQRTEQGDSAMYLCASSQSGVAAGELFFGEGSRLTVL.

CDR3 residues: CASSSQILTPTNTEAFF. The CDR3 nucleotides read TGTGCCAGCAGTTCCCAGATTCTGACCCCCACGAACACTGAAGCTTTCTTT. The chain links TRBV28 to TRBJ1-1; D is uncertain. CDR1 is MDHEN and CDR2 is SYDVKM in the germline V gene. The CDR3 totals 17 residues. V lost 4 bases to trimming and J lost 1 base, with 19 bases between them.

The gene calls are TRBV28 and TRBJ1-5, with no clear D. V shed 6 bases and J shed 7 bases, with 16 bases lying between them. This CDR3 is built from 14 residues. The V gene's germline CDR1 is MDHEN and CDR2 SYDVKM. CDR3 bases: TGTGCCAGCAGACGAGACATGGGCAGGCAGCCCCAGCATTTT. This translates into CASRRDMGRQPQHF.

The rearrangement joins TRBV5-1 to TRBJ2-7, with TRBD1 matching over 9 bases. The length of the CDR3 is 14 residues. J was trimmed by 3 bases and V by 4 bases; bases with no gene match: 5. From germline, CDR1 is SGHRS and CDR2 YFSETQ. In DNA form, the CDR3 reads TGCGCCAGCAGCCTGGACAGGGGAATCTACGAGCAGTACTTC. Translation: CASSLDRGIYEQYF.

The V call is TRBV10-3, the J call TRBJ1-3, with unresolved D. CDR1 and CDR2 (germline): ENHRY, SYGVKD. The CDR3 spans 13 residues. Trimming stripped 4 bases from V and 0 bases from J, with 4 bases between. In DNA form, the CDR3 reads TGTGCCATCAGTGGGGTCTCTGGAAACACCATATATTTT. Translated: CAISGVSGNTIYF.

The gene calls are TRBV10-3 and TRBJ2-7, with 14 bases identical to TRBD2. In germline, CDR1 is ENHRY, CDR2 SYGVKD. This CDR3 has 15 amino acids. Trimming took 10 bases from V and 2 from J; bases not matched to a gene: 7. The chain's CDR3 is CATQEGLAGAYEQYF. Here the CDR3 DNA reads TGTGCCACCCAGGAGGGACTAGCGGGGGCCTACGAGCAGTACTTC.

The chain uses TRBV6-5 and TRBJ2-1; D is possibly TRBD1 (6 bases). From germline, CDR1 is MNHEY and CDR2 SVGAGI. V was shortened by 8 bases and J by 15 bases, with 23 bases between the two germline ends. This CDR3 has 13 residues. The CDR3 nucleotides read TGTGCCAGCGGTACCATGAATCCAGGGGACGGGTTCTTC. This sequence encodes CASGTMNPGDGFF.

The gene calls are TRBV6-5 and TRBJ2-7; 10 nucleotides match TRBD2. The CDR3 is 16 residues long. J gave up 3 bases and V 4 bases, and 9 bases lay outside the gene matches. CDR1 and CDR2 (germline): MNHEY, SVGAGI. DNA for the CDR3: TGTGCCAGCAGTTTCCACCCCCGGACTAGCGGCTACGAGCAGTACTTC. This gives the protein CASSFHPRTSGYEQYF.

This chain links TRBV30 with TRBJ1-1; unclear D gene. The CDR3 loop spans 15 amino acids. Deletions cut 1 base from V and 3 bases from J, with 15 bases between. In germline, CDR1 is GTSNPN, CDR2 SVGIG (reference sequence). The CDR3 nucleotides read TGTGCCTGGAGTGAGGGCATCTTCGACTACACTGAAGCTTTCTTT. Its translation is CAWSEGIFDYTEAFF.

The chain is built from TRBV28 and TRBJ1-1, with D uncertain. Germline CDR1 and CDR2: MDHEN and SYDVKM. The CDR3 covers 12 residues. V lost 3 bases and J 5 bases, leaving 7 bases between the germline ends. CDR3 region: CASSFLGTEAFF. Written as DNA, the CDR3 is TGTGCCAGCAGTTTTCTGGGGACTGAAGCTTTCTTT.

V is TRBV2 and J is TRBJ2-2; tentatively, D is TRBD1 (5 bases). The CDR3 extends over 15 amino acids. The germline CDR1 and CDR2 sequences are SNHLY and FYNNEI. Trimming cost V 2 bases and J 2 bases, with 9 bases left between them. Here the CDR3 reads CASSERQGNTGELFF. The CDR3 DNA sequence: TGTGCCAGCAGTGAACGGCAGGGCAACACCGGGGAGCTGTTTTTT.

The chain links TRBV30 to TRBJ1-5; D may be TRBD1 (6 bases). Trimming left V 4 bases short and J 3 bases short, with 10 bases between. Germline CDR1 GTSNPN, CDR2 SVGIG (reference sequence). The CDR3 runs 13 residues. CDR3 region: CAWTNRANQPQHF. CDR3 coding DNA: TGTGCCTGGACTAACAGGGCCAATCAGCCCCAGCATTTT.

The rearrangement uses TRBV30 and TRBJ1-1; D ambiguous. V was pared by 2 bases and J by 2 bases, with 9 bases between. The CDR3 contains 13 residues. Per the germline V gene, CDR1 is GTSNPN and CDR2 is SVGIG (reference sequence). CDR3 DNA sequence: TGTGCCTGGAGTCGAGGAGCAAACACTGAAGCTTTCTTT. Protein product: CAWSRGANTEAFF. The full variable domain, rest sourced from reference TRBV30 and TRBJ1-1, is SQTIHQWPATLVQPVGSPLSLECTVEGTSNPNLYWYRQAAGRGLQLLFYSVGIGQISSEVPQNLSASRPQDRQFILSSKKLLLSDSGFYLCAWSRGANTEAFFGQGTRLTVV.

This clone was recorded once. The chain uses TRBV7-2 and TRBJ2-7; D is unresolved. This CDR3 contains 11 residues. The V and J ends lost 5 bases and 6 bases respectively, with 8 bases between them. CDR1 and CDR2 from the germline V gene are SGHTA and FQGNSA. CDR3 in amino acids: CASSPNSEQYF. CDR3 nucleotides: TGTGCCAGCAGCCCTAACAGCGAGCAGTACTTC.

This chain uses TRBV4-3 with TRBJ1-3, with a tentative D call TRBD1 (5 bases). Germline values: CDR1 LGHNA, CDR2 YSLEER. CDR3 size: 15 residues. Trimming stripped 1 base from V and 3 bases from J, with 10 bases between. The CDR3 DNA is TGCGCCAGCAGCCAAGGAATGGGGCGTGGAAACACCATATATTTT. Translation: CASSQGMGRGNTIYF.